Sequencing of this T cell receptor (beta chain) was carried out in a study of blood T cell repertoires in COVID-19. Study context: Samples of COVID-19 (acute and convalescent) were obtained from the United States, Italy and Spain.

This CDR3 is built from 16 residues. Germline V gene sequence: CDR1 SGHNT, CDR2 YYREEE (reference sequence). V lost 2 bases, J lost 6 bases, and 10 bases stayed unmatched. Sequencing used immunoSEQ multiplex PCR; TCRdb keeps in-frame clones, though not all of them. The sample consists of roughly 200,000 clones, 60% to 85% of them appearing once. V and J are TRBV5-4 and TRBJ2-2; 7 positions agree with TRBD2. Sequencing used peripheral blood. The TCR was taken from a woman between 50 and 59 years old with active or convalescent COVID-19. This CDR3 is CASSFLRAGEAGELFF. CDR3 DNA: TGTGCCAGCAGCTTCCTGAGGGCGGGAGAGGCCGGGGAGCTGTTTTTT.